This T cell receptor (beta chain) was identified in a study of CD8+ T cells in alopecia areata. Trimming removed 7 bases at V and 3 bases at J, with 15 bases between. CDR1 is SQVTM, CDR2 ANQGSEA, per germline. The length of the CDR3 is 13 residues. Sequencing templates came from extracted RNA that was reverse transcribed into cDNA. Generated by immunoSEQ multiplex PCR, the TCRdb table keeps only in-frame clones and is missing some. The top ten clones hold about 5.1% of a sample with 200,000 or so clones, 58% of them seen once. Sample treatment: oral pan-JAK inhibitor, 5-10 mg twice daily. CD4+ and CD8+ T cells were sorted from PBMCs stained for CD3, CD4 and CD8.

This chain joins TRBV29-1 and TRBJ1-2, with D perhaps matching TRBD1 (5 bases). This TCR was recovered from a human donor with alopecia areata. The starting material was CD4+ T cells sorted from blood, obtained at week 24, from a patient treated with tofacitinib. CDR3 sequence reads: CSGQHGRDYGYTF. The CDR3 DNA is TGCAGCGGTCAACACGGCAGGGACTATGGCTACACCTTC.